This record covers a single TCR beta chain. Its antigen is not known. This entry comes from a study of a mutant IDH1 vaccine in newly diagnosed glioma. Turning to the study itself: Earlier therapy was either radiotherapy, temozolomide, or both, and most got both.

The CDR3 has 13 residues. From germline, CDR1 is SNHLY and CDR2 FYNNEI. V lost 7 bases, J lost 1 base, and 10 bases lay in between. Findings of the study overall: Any relationship between pseudoprogression and changes in top peripheral T cell clonotypes seemed absent.

Time point given: week 5, during vaccination. The study gave 300 ug of mutant IDH1 20-mer peptide per vaccine dose, with topical imiquimod. Generated by immunoSEQ multiplex PCR, the TCRdb table keeps only in-frame clones and is missing some. The sample has 30,000 to 40,000 clones, roughly 76% seen once; the top ten hold 9.5% to 13%. The V call is TRBV2, the J call TRBJ1-1; D may be TRBD1 (5 bases). The sample was PBMCs, taken from a glioma patient whose treatment included an IDH1 peptide vaccine. The receptor's source is a man between 45 and 60 years old with glioma. The CDR3 is CASKEDTNTEAFF. CDR3 in DNA: TGTGCCAGCAAGGAGGACACGAACACTGAAGCTTTCTTT.